A selection of T cell receptor beta chains follows, all from one sample in a study of blood T cells in healthy people across ages. TCRdb ran MiXCR on the 5' RACE reads and lists one entry per CDR3 protein. This table has 650,000 to 700,000 distinct CDR3 sequences, over 40% appearing once. Material: blood. All receptors come from a woman aged 80 or over in good health. The CDR3 runs from the conserved cysteine through the conserved F or W. The order of the fields is V gene, clone size, J gene, D gene, CDR3 DNA, CDR3 protein. The D gene is left open where the match is weak. Expanded clones are given a class, and other clones once, few, many or no size at all.

V: TRBV2; size: few; J: TRBJ2-1; D: .; DNA: TGTGCCAGCAGGGGGGGCCCCGTAAGGCAGTTCTTC; CDR3: CASRGGPVRQFF
V: TRBV27; size: .; J: TRBJ2-1; D: .; DNA: TGTGCCAGCAGTTTAAGCCTAGAATGGTATGAGCAGTTCTTC; CDR3: CASSLSLEWYEQFF
V: TRBV5-1; size: .; J: TRBJ2-6; D: TRBD1; DNA: TGCGCCAGCAGGATTAACTCCGGGACAGGGGGCCCCGGCTCTGGGGCCGACGTCCTGACTTTC; CDR3: CASRINSGTGGPGSGADVLTF
V: TRBV6-5; size: .; J: TRBJ2-6; D: TRBD1; DNA: TGTGCCAGCAGTTACCTTGCTTCTTCGACAGGGACCTACTCTGGGGCCAACGTCCTGACTTTC; CDR3: CASSYLASSTGTYSGANVLTF
V: TRBV7-7; size: .; J: TRBJ1-1; D: .; DNA: TGTGCCAGCAGCCGCGACATACAGGGTTCTGAAGCTTTCTTT; CDR3: CASSRDIQGSEAFF
V: TRBV7-9; size: .; J: TRBJ2-3; D: .; DNA: TGTGCCAGCACCCTCGGAAGAGGGGCAGATACGCAGTATTTT; CDR3: CASTLGRGADTQYF
V: TRBV29-1; size: .; J: TRBJ2-5; D: .; DNA: TGCAGCGTAAAGCCACAGGGATCGGAGCAGTACTTC; CDR3: CSVKPQGSEQYF
V: TRBV29-1; size: many; J: TRBJ2-1; D: TRBD2; DNA: TGCAGCGTTGACGGTACTAGCGGGGGGGGTGTCTACAATGAGCAGTTCTTC; CDR3: CSVDGTSGGGVYNEQFF
V: TRBV6-6; size: many; J: TRBJ2-2; D: .; DNA: TGTGCCAGCAGTTACTTCGGGGGGCTAACCACCGGGGAGCTGTTTTTT; CDR3: CASSYFGGLTTGELFF
V: TRBV6-2/TRBV6-3; size: .; J: TRBJ2-7; D: .; DNA: TGTGCCAGCAAACTAACACAGGGACTCGACGAGCAGTACTTC; CDR3: CASKLTQGLDEQYF
V: TRBV7-2; size: .; J: TRBJ1-5; D: .; DNA: TGTGCCAGCAGCTCACGGGGTTCTCAGCCCCAGCATTTT; CDR3: CASSSRGSQPQHF
V: TRBV5-1; size: many; J: TRBJ2-1; D: .; DNA: TGCGCCAGCAGCTTAGCAGGGAGGTCCCGGGGTGAGCAGTTCTTC; CDR3: CASSLAGRSRGEQFF
V: TRBV12-3/TRBV12-4; size: .; J: TRBJ1-1; D: TRBD1; DNA: TGTGCCGGATCTCAGGGGGGACGTGTAGCTTTCTTT; CDR3: CAGSQGGRVAFF
V: TRBV7-3; size: many; J: TRBJ2-3; D: .; DNA: TGTGCCAGCAGCCGAAACCCCCTAGCAACAGATACGCAGTATTTT; CDR3: CASSRNPLATDTQYF
V: TRBV10-3; size: many; J: TRBJ2-1; D: TRBD2; DNA: TGTGCCATCAGTAGACTAGCGGGAGGCAATGAGCAGTTCTTC; CDR3: CAISRLAGGNEQFF
V: TRBV5-1; size: .; J: TRBJ2-5; D: TRBD2; DNA: TGCGCCAGCAGCTTCGGGACTAGCGGGGGCGAGACCCAGTACTTC; CDR3: CASSFGTSGGETQYF
V: TRBV6-5; size: .; J: TRBJ2-7; D: TRBD1; DNA: TGTACCAGCAGTTACTCGATAGGACAGGGTTCCTACGAGCAGTACTTC; CDR3: CTSSYSIGQGSYEQYF
V: TRBV20-1; size: many; J: TRBJ2-7; D: .; DNA: TGCAGTACCAGGACAAACTCCTACGAGCAGTACTTC; CDR3: CSTRTNSYEQYF
V: TRBV20-1; size: once; J: TRBJ2-3; D: TRBD2; DNA: TGCAGTGCTAAGACTAGCGGGAGGGCCACAGATACGCAGTATTTT; CDR3: CSAKTSGRATDTQYF
V: TRBV20-1; size: few; J: TRBJ1-1; D: TRBD1; DNA: TGCAGTGCGCGTCTCAGGGGGGCGGCTTTCTTT; CDR3: CSARLRGAAFF
V: TRBV3-1; size: .; J: TRBJ2-3; D: .; DNA: TGTGCCAGCAGCCAGTGGGAGGCGGATACGCAGTATTTT; CDR3: CASSQWEADTQYF
V: TRBV27; size: .; J: TRBJ1-2; D: .; DNA: TGTGCCAGCAGAGGACAGCCATCTAACTATGGCTACACCTTC; CDR3: CASRGQPSNYGYTF
V: TRBV30; size: .; J: TRBJ2-5; D: .; DNA: TGTGCCTGGAGTGGGAGGCAGACCCAGTACTTC; CDR3: CAWSGRQTQYF
V: TRBV6-6; size: few; J: TRBJ2-7; D: .; DNA: TGTGCCAGCAGTCCGCGGGACAGTACCTACGAGCAGTACTTC; CDR3: CASSPRDSTYEQYF
V: TRBV9; size: .; J: TRBJ2-1; D: .; DNA: TGTGCCAGTAGCGTGGGAGATCCCGCTAACGAGCAGTTCTTC; CDR3: CASSVGDPANEQFF
V: TRBV7-7; size: .; J: TRBJ2-1; D: TRBD2; DNA: TGTGCCTGCTCGGCTAGCGGGATCTACAATGAGCAGTTCTTC; CDR3: CACSASGIYNEQFF
V: TRBV7-3; size: .; J: TRBJ2-3; D: TRBD2; DNA: TGTGCCAGCAGCTCACCTACCGGACTAGCGGGAGATACGCAGTATTTT; CDR3: CASSSPTGLAGDTQYF
V: TRBV5-1; size: .; J: TRBJ2-3; D: TRBD1; DNA: TGCGCCAGCAGCTTGCCGACAGGGAACACAGATACGCAGTATTTT; CDR3: CASSLPTGNTDTQYF
V: TRBV20-1; size: .; J: TRBJ2-7; D: .; DNA: TGCAGTGCTAGAGATCTACGCAGCGCTCGCTCCTACAATGAGCAGTACTTC; CDR3: CSARDLRSARSYNEQYF
V: TRBV5-1; size: .; J: TRBJ1-1; D: .; DNA: TGCGCCAGCAGCCCAGGCCTCCGGAACACTGAAGCTTTCTTT; CDR3: CASSPGLRNTEAFF
V: TRBV5-1; size: few; J: TRBJ1-1; D: .; DNA: TGCGCCAGCAGGGTCGGCCTCGGGAACACTGAAGCTTTCTTT; CDR3: CASRVGLGNTEAFF
V: TRBV27; size: .; J: TRBJ2-7; D: .; DNA: TGTGCCAGCAGTTTGACGATAGCCTCCTACGAGCAGTACTTC; CDR3: CASSLTIASYEQYF
V: TRBV20-1; size: .; J: TRBJ2-5; D: .; DNA: TGCAGTGCCAGGGACTCTTGGGAGACCCAGTACTTC; CDR3: CSARDSWETQYF
V: TRBV20-1; size: many; J: TRBJ1-4; D: .; DNA: TGCAGTGCTACCCCGGACAGAAATGAAAAACTGTTTTTT; CDR3: CSATPDRNEKLFF
V: TRBV27; size: once; J: TRBJ2-7; D: .; DNA: TGTGCCAGCAGTTCGGACGGTTGGAGCTCCTACGAGCAGTACTTC; CDR3: CASSSDGWSSYEQYF
V: TRBV27; size: .; J: TRBJ2-5; D: .; DNA: TGTGCCAGCATCCACTATGGGAAGACCCAGTACTTC; CDR3: CASIHYGKTQYF
V: TRBV29-1; size: .; J: TRBJ1-2; D: TRBD1; DNA: TGCAGCGTTGAAGCAGCGTCAGGGGGCTTTAACTATGGCTACACCTTC; CDR3: CSVEAASGGFNYGYTF
V: TRBV6-1; size: .; J: TRBJ2-1; D: .; DNA: TGTGCCAGCAGTGAAGAAGCGGCTAAGGATGAGCAGTTCTTC; CDR3: CASSEEAAKDEQFF
V: TRBV7-2; size: .; J: TRBJ2-7; D: TRBD1; DNA: TGTGCCAGCAGCTTCGGGACAGACAACAATGAGCAGTACTTC; CDR3: CASSFGTDNNEQYF